This record concerns one TCR beta chain sequence. Its antigen is not known. Time point in this sample: week 5, during vaccination. The vaccine gave 300 ug of a 20-mer mutant IDH1 peptide subcutaneously per dose. The CDR3 consists of 11 residues. CDR1 and CDR2 (germline): MNHEY, SVGAGI. V was pared by 5 bases and J by 9 bases, with 8 bases between. This sample is part of a study of a mutant IDH1 vaccine in newly diagnosed glioma. The data were produced by immunoSEQ multiplex PCR, yet TCRdb's version contains in-frame clones alone and is incomplete. Here the sample spans fewer than 40,000 clones, around 78% being singletons.

V gene TRBV6-5 combines with J gene TRBJ2-1; no clear D. This TCR was recovered from a man aged 35-49 years with glioma. The sample consisted of PBMCs, taken from a glioma patient whose treatment included an IDH1 peptide vaccine. The CDR3 protein is CASSPGGEQFF. The CDR3 DNA is TGTGCCAGCAGTCCCGGTGGTGAGCAGTTCTTC.